This is a list of T cell receptor beta chains from one sample in a study of blood T cells in healthy people across ages. Each CDR3 protein is one row after TCRdb ran MiXCR on the 5' RACE reads. The sample holds over a million distinct CDR3 sequences, 55% to 75% seen once. Source material: blood. These receptors were taken from a man younger than 30 in good health. Each CDR3 is given with its conserved first and last residue. D genes are given only for firm matches. Clone size is stated in some rows and not others, as once, few, many or a class when expanded.

d_gene: NA; abundance: NA; j_gene: TRBJ1-5; v_gene: TRBV20-1; CDR3nt: TGCAGTGCTAGCGTCTGGGACAGCAATCAGCCCCAGCATTTT; CDR3aa: CSASVWDSNQPQHF
d_gene: NA; abundance: NA; j_gene: TRBJ2-1; v_gene: TRBV11-2; CDR3nt: TGTGTCAGCAGCTTATCGGCGGTACGCTACAATGAGCAGTTCTTC; CDR3aa: CVSSLSAVRYNEQFF
d_gene: NA; abundance: NA; j_gene: TRBJ2-3; v_gene: TRBV20-1; CDR3nt: TGCAGTGCTGGACCTGGGGGGCATTCCACAGATACGCAGTATTTT; CDR3aa: CSAGPGGHSTDTQYF
d_gene: NA; abundance: few; j_gene: TRBJ1-1; v_gene: TRBV29-1; CDR3nt: TGCAGCGTTGAAGAAGGCAGACGTGAAGCTTTCTTT; CDR3aa: CSVEEGRREAFF
d_gene: NA; abundance: NA; j_gene: TRBJ1-2; v_gene: TRBV12-3/TRBV12-4; CDR3nt: TGTGCCAGCAGCACGACAGAGACTAACTATGGCTACACCTTC; CDR3aa: CASSTTETNYGYTF
d_gene: NA; abundance: NA; j_gene: TRBJ2-2; v_gene: TRBV20-1; CDR3nt: TGCAGTGCTATAGGGTTTGGGGCGGGGGAGCTGTTTTTT; CDR3aa: CSAIGFGAGELFF
d_gene: TRBD2; abundance: NA; j_gene: TRBJ2-3; v_gene: TRBV11-2; CDR3nt: TGTGCCAGCAGCTTAGGGTCAATCCTAGCGGGGGCCGGGTCGTTTTTACGCACAGATACGCAGTATTTT; CDR3aa: CASSLGSILAGAGSFLRTDTQYF
d_gene: NA; abundance: NA; j_gene: TRBJ2-5; v_gene: TRBV21-1; CDR3nt: TGTGCCAGCAGCAACGTCAGAAAAGAGACCCAGTACTTC; CDR3aa: CASSNVRKETQYF
d_gene: NA; abundance: NA; j_gene: TRBJ2-1; v_gene: TRBV25-1; CDR3nt: TGTGCCAGCAGTGCCCCTATGGTAGTTGGCTACAATGAGCAGTTCTTC; CDR3aa: CASSAPMVVGYNEQFF
d_gene: NA; abundance: NA; j_gene: TRBJ2-1; v_gene: TRBV6-1; CDR3nt: TGTGCCGCATCGGCTCCCACAGGGAGATTCAACAATGAGCAGTTCTTC; CDR3aa: CAASAPTGRFNNEQFF
d_gene: TRBD2; abundance: few; j_gene: TRBJ2-2; v_gene: TRBV20-1; CDR3nt: TGCAGTGCTCCAAAAGGGAGGGTTGGCGGGGAGCTGTTTTTT; CDR3aa: CSAPKGRVGGELFF
d_gene: NA; abundance: NA; j_gene: TRBJ1-1; v_gene: TRBV29-1; CDR3nt: TGCAGCGTTGGGGACGGGGATACTGAAGCTTTCTTT; CDR3aa: CSVGDGDTEAFF
d_gene: NA; abundance: NA; j_gene: TRBJ2-7; v_gene: TRBV7-6; CDR3nt: TGTGCCAGCAGCCCCCGGGACGGAGGTTTCAGCTCCTACGAGCAGTACTTC; CDR3aa: CASSPRDGGFSSYEQYF
d_gene: NA; abundance: NA; j_gene: TRBJ2-7; v_gene: TRBV5-1; CDR3nt: TGCGCCAGCAGCTTGTCGATGAGGGGGGTGATGGACGAGCAGTACTTC; CDR3aa: CASSLSMRGVMDEQYF
d_gene: NA; abundance: NA; j_gene: TRBJ2-7; v_gene: TRBV27; CDR3nt: TGTGCCAGCAGTTTAACAGGGAGGTACGAGCAGTACTTC; CDR3aa: CASSLTGRYEQYF
d_gene: NA; abundance: NA; j_gene: TRBJ2-5; v_gene: TRBV3-1; CDR3nt: TGTGCCAGCAGCGCTCAAGGAGGGGGGTCGGAGACCCAGTACTTC; CDR3aa: CASSAQGGGSETQYF
d_gene: TRBD2; abundance: once; j_gene: TRBJ2-7; v_gene: TRBV18; CDR3nt: TGTGCCAGCTCACCCGTCCGGGCGGGAGGATACTACGAGCAGTACTTC; CDR3aa: CASSPVRAGGYYEQYF
d_gene: NA; abundance: NA; j_gene: TRBJ1-5; v_gene: TRBV4-1; CDR3nt: TGCGCCAGCAGCCAAGAAGGCAGCGGCCGGGGGCCCCAGCATTTT; CDR3aa: CASSQEGSGRGPQHF
d_gene: NA; abundance: few; j_gene: TRBJ1-2; v_gene: TRBV5-5; CDR3nt: TGTGCCAGCAGCTTGGAATCCGGGGCTGGCTACACCTTC; CDR3aa: CASSLESGAGYTF
d_gene: TRBD2; abundance: NA; j_gene: TRBJ2-1; v_gene: TRBV5-1; CDR3nt: TGCGCCAGCAGCTTCGGCTGGACTAGCTCCTACAATGAGCAGTTCTTC; CDR3aa: CASSFGWTSSYNEQFF
d_gene: NA; abundance: NA; j_gene: TRBJ1-2; v_gene: TRBV29-1; CDR3nt: TGCAGCGGATCGGTGGTTAACTATGGCTACACCTTC; CDR3aa: CSGSVVNYGYTF
d_gene: NA; abundance: few; j_gene: TRBJ2-7; v_gene: TRBV5-1; CDR3nt: TGCGCCAGCAGCTTGTACAGGGCCCCCTACGAGCAGTACTTC; CDR3aa: CASSLYRAPYEQYF
d_gene: NA; abundance: few; j_gene: TRBJ1-2; v_gene: TRBV5-1; CDR3nt: TGCGCCAGCAGCTTTAGCAGTCTCGAGGAGGGCTACACCTTC; CDR3aa: CASSFSSLEEGYTF
d_gene: NA; abundance: NA; j_gene: TRBJ2-5; v_gene: TRBV15; CDR3nt: TGTGCCACCAGCAGAGATCTTCAAACAGGGTCAACGGAGACCCAGTACTTC; CDR3aa: CATSRDLQTGSTETQYF
d_gene: TRBD1; abundance: NA; j_gene: TRBJ2-6; v_gene: TRBV4-3; CDR3nt: TGCGCCAGCAGTCGACAGGGGACTGGGGCCAACGTCCTGACTTTC; CDR3aa: CASSRQGTGANVLTF
d_gene: NA; abundance: few; j_gene: TRBJ2-1; v_gene: TRBV6-2/TRBV6-3; CDR3nt: TGTGCCAGCAGTTACGTGATAGCAGAGATCGACAATGAGCAGTTCTTC; CDR3aa: CASSYVIAEIDNEQFF
d_gene: NA; abundance: NA; j_gene: TRBJ2-7; v_gene: TRBV6-5; CDR3nt: TGTGCCAGCAGTTCAGGGCCCCCGACACTCTACGAGCAGTACTTC; CDR3aa: CASSSGPPTLYEQYF
d_gene: NA; abundance: NA; j_gene: TRBJ2-7; v_gene: TRBV20-1; CDR3nt: TGCAGTGCGAGGGCTTCTTCGGCCTACGAGCAGTACTTC; CDR3aa: CSARASSAYEQYF
d_gene: NA; abundance: once; j_gene: TRBJ2-7; v_gene: TRBV2; CDR3nt: TGTGCCAGCACCCAGGGACACCGGTATTCCTACGAGCAGTACTTC; CDR3aa: CASTQGHRYSYEQYF